These T cell receptor beta chains were read from a single sample in a study of resident and recirculating memory T cells in vitiligo. Method: immunoSEQ multiplex PCR; TCRdb's copy keeps in-frame clones and lacks some. The data hold roughly 80,000 clones, with roughly nine tenths observed a single time. Specimen: blood. These receptors originate from a male donor with vitiligo. CDR3s include the opening cysteine and the closing phenylalanine or tryptophan. Fields, in order: clone size, D gene, J gene, V gene, CDR3 protein, CDR3 DNA. The D gene is left open where the match is weak. Size is stated for part of the rows, as once, few or many counts, or as a class when the clone is expanded.

NA	TRBD2	TRBJ2-3	TRBV7-3	CASSLRLAGSTDTQYF	TGTGCCAGCAGCTTACGGCTAGCGGGCTCCACAGATACGCAGTATTTT
NA	TRBD1	TRBJ2-7	TRBV19	CASSRRDRGSEQYF	TGTGCCAGTAGTCGTCGGGACAGGGGTTCCGAGCAGTACTTC
few	NA	TRBJ1-4	TRBV5-4	CASSPSTAPGKLFF	TGTGCCAGCAGCCCATCGACGGCCCCGGGGAAACTGTTTTTT
few	NA	TRBJ1-5	TRBV28	CASRPLRDNSNQPQHF	TGTGCCAGCAGGCCCCTCCGGGACAATAGCAATCAGCCCCAGCATTTT
NA	TRBD1	TRBJ1-1	TRBV5-1	CASSWGDRVNTEAFF	TGCGCCAGCAGCTGGGGGGACAGGGTGAACACTGAAGCTTTCTTT
NA	NA	TRBJ2-7	TRBV2	CASTPRGTQGPYEQYF	TGTGCCAGCACCCCAAGGGGGACCCAAGGCCCCTACGAGCAGTACTTC
NA	NA	TRBJ1-3	TRBV6-1	CASSEAWGGSGNTIYF	TGTGCCAGCAGTGAAGCATGGGGAGGCTCTGGAAACACCATATATTTT
NA	NA	TRBJ2-3	TRBV7-9	CASSNPPRASTDTQYF	TGTGCCAGCAGCAACCCCCCGCGGGCTAGCACAGATACGCAGTATTTT
NA	TRBD1	TRBJ2-7	TRBV28	CASSETGEYRYEQYF	TGTGCCAGCAGTGAGACAGGGGAATATAGATACGAGCAGTACTTC
NA	TRBD1	TRBJ1-1	TRBV10-1	CASSESTGRNTEAFF	TGCGCCAGCAGTGAGTCGACAGGGAGAAACACTGAAGCTTTCTTT
NA	TRBD1	TRBJ2-2	TRBV28	CASSLDRAGGELFF	TGTGCCAGCAGCCTGGACAGGGCGGGCGGGGAGCTGTTTTTT
NA	NA	TRBJ2-5	TRBV9	CASSPRLQETQYF	TGTGCCAGCAGCCCGCGGTTACAAGAGACCCAGTACTTC
NA	NA	TRBJ2-7	TRBV5-1	CASSSSPGTYEQYF	TGCGCCAGCAGCTCGTCCCCAGGGACCTACGAGCAGTACTTC
NA	NA	TRBJ1-5	TRBV6-5	CASSYSKSGNQPQHF	TGTGCCAGCAGTTACTCCAAAAGCGGCAATCAGCCCCAGCATTTT
few	NA	TRBJ1-4	TRBV30	CAWSDTGEKLFF	TGTGCCTGGAGTGACACGGGTGAAAAACTGTTTTTT
NA	TRBD2	TRBJ2-1	TRBV6-1	CASSWGLAGVNEQFF	TGTGCCAGCAGTTGGGGACTAGCGGGAGTGAATGAGCAGTTCTTC
NA	TRBD1	TRBJ1-1	TRBV28	CATETGGNTEAFF	TGTGCCACCGAGACAGGGGGGAACACTGAAGCTTTCTTT
NA	NA	TRBJ2-7	TRBV28	CASTPGTPYEQYF	TGTGCCAGCACCCCCGGGACTCCCTACGAGCAGTACTTC
NA	NA	TRBJ1-1	TRBV29-1	CSVEDSTGNMNTEAFF	TGCAGCGTTGAAGATTCGACAGGCAATATGAACACTGAAGCTTTCTTT
NA	TRBD1	TRBJ2-7	TRBV4-1	CASSQRGQGNDYEQYF	TGCGCCAGCAGCCAAAGGGGACAGGGCAACGACTACGAGCAGTACTTC
NA	NA	TRBJ1-4	TRBV28	CASSLRQGNEKLFF	TGTGCCAGCAGTTTGAGGCAGGGCAACGAAAAACTGTTTTTT
NA	NA	TRBJ1-2	TRBV28	CASRGVNYGYTF	TGTGCCAGCAGAGGGGTTAACTATGGCTACACCTTC
few	NA	TRBJ2-7	TRBV29-1	CSVEGSTFSSSYEQYF	TGCAGCGTTGAAGGAAGTACTTTCTCCTCTTCCTACGAGCAGTACTTC
NA	NA	TRBJ1-2	TRBV11-2	CASSPLRGGGYTF	TGTGCCAGCAGCCCCTTGAGGGGGGGAGGCTACACCTTC
once	NA	TRBJ2-7	TRBV4-1	CASSSPPEGRYEQYF	TGCGCCAGCAGCTCTCCCCCGGAGGGCCGCTACGAGCAGTACTTC
once	TRBD1	TRBJ2-1	TRBV29-1	CSVVLTGAYNEQFF	TGCAGCGTTGTCCTGACAGGGGCCTACAATGAGCAGTTCTTC
once	NA	TRBJ2-1	TRBV28	CASSQGWNEQFF	TGTGCCAGCAGCCAGGGGTGGAATGAGCAGTTCTTC
NA	NA	TRBJ2-7	TRBV4-3	CASSQDGGDRTSYEQYF	TGCGCCAGCAGCCAAGATGGAGGGGACCGTACCTCCTACGAGCAGTACTTC
NA	NA	TRBJ2-1	TRBV19	CASSIAPGSHNEQFF	TGTGCCAGTAGTATAGCACCAGGGTCTCACAATGAGCAGTTCTTC
NA	TRBD1	TRBJ2-1	TRBV28	CASSSIHRGDLYNEQFF	TGTGCCAGCAGTTCGATCCACAGGGGGGATCTCTACAATGAGCAGTTCTTC
NA	NA	TRBJ2-5	TRBV11-2	CASSRAPQETQYF	TGTGCCAGCAGCCGAGCCCCCCAAGAGACCCAGTACTTC
NA	NA	TRBJ1-1	TRBV9	CASSVDQGPAEAFF	TGTGCCAGCAGCGTAGACCAGGGGCCGGCTGAAGCTTTCTTT
NA	NA	TRBJ2-2	TRBV27	CASSFLAVGELFF	TGTGCCAGCAGTTTCCTAGCTGTTGGGGAGCTGTTTTTT
NA	TRBD1	TRBJ1-6	TRBV6-4	CASSEGGSGNSPLHF	TGTGCCAGCAGTGAAGGGGGCTCCGGCAATTCACCCCTCCACTTT
NA	TRBD2	TRBJ2-1	TRBV7-9	CASNWREGRNEQFF	TGTGCCAGCAATTGGCGGGAGGGCCGAAATGAGCAGTTCTTC
NA	NA	TRBJ2-3	TRBV19	CASGPGHQRTDTQYF	TGTGCCAGTGGCCCCGGACACCAACGCACAGATACGCAGTATTTT
NA	NA	TRBJ1-1	TRBV5-1	CASSTDWNTEAFF	TGCGCCAGCTCCACTGATTGGAACACTGAAGCTTTCTTT
NA	NA	TRBJ2-5	TRBV7-3	CASSLGAGRSQETQYF	TGTGCCAGCAGCTTGGGGGCGGGCCGATCTCAAGAGACCCAGTACTTC
NA	TRBD2	TRBJ2-4	TRBV6-1	CASSATSGSDTAKNIQYF	TGTGCCAGCAGTGCGACTAGCGGGAGTGATACGGCCAAAAACATTCAGTACTTC
NA	TRBD2	TRBJ2-4	TRBV2	CASSEGDPLLAGTKNIQYF	TGTGCCAGCAGTGAAGGCGATCCCCTACTAGCGGGAACCAAAAACATTCAGTACTTC
NA	TRBD1	TRBJ2-7	TRBV30	CAWSVRLGQGGPYEQYF	TGTGCCTGGAGTGTACGGTTGGGACAGGGGGGTCCCTACGAGCAGTACTTC
NA	TRBD1	TRBJ2-7	TRBV7-9	CASSFGQAYEQYF	TGTGCCAGCAGCTTCGGACAGGCCTACGAGCAGTACTTC
NA	TRBD2	TRBJ2-3	TRBV7-9	CASSLLAGITDTQYF	TGTGCCAGCAGCTTACTAGCGGGAATCACAGATACGCAGTATTTT
NA	TRBD2	TRBJ2-1	TRBV5-4	CASSSRREMSYNEQFF	TGTGCCAGCAGCTCGCGGCGGGAGATGTCCTACAATGAGCAGTTCTTC
NA	TRBD2	TRBJ2-2	TRBV5-1	CASSTGLTGELFF	TGCGCCAGCAGCACGGGACTAACCGGGGAGCTGTTTTTT
NA	TRBD2	TRBJ2-7	TRBV4-1	CASSQVLAGQVKSYEQYF	TGCGCCAGCAGCCAAGTGCTAGCGGGACAAGTAAAGTCCTACGAGCAGTACTTC
NA	TRBD1	TRBJ2-5	TRBV7-2	CASSLEGRGETQYF	TGTGCCAGCAGCTTAGAGGGCAGGGGGGAGACCCAGTACTTC
NA	TRBD2	TRBJ2-7	TRBV10-1	CASSRLAGYEQYF	TGCGCCAGCTCAAGACTAGCGGGCTACGAGCAGTACTTC
NA	TRBD1	TRBJ1-4	TRBV18	CASSRDRGNEKLFF	TGTGCCAGCTCCCGGGACAGGGGGAATGAAAAACTGTTTTTT
NA	NA	TRBJ2-7	TRBV6-6	CASHGLAGDEQYF	TGTGCCAGCCATGGCCTGGCAGGGGACGAGCAGTACTTC
many	TRBD2	TRBJ2-1	TRBV11-3	CASSVLAGGYNEQFF	TGTGCCAGCAGCGTACTAGCGGGGGGGTACAATGAGCAGTTCTTC
NA	NA	TRBJ2-7	TRBV4-3	CASSQDLGTTPYEQYF	TGCGCCAGCAGCCAAGATCTCGGGACAACTCCCTACGAGCAGTACTTC
NA	TRBD2	TRBJ2-1	TRBV10-1	CASSEALAGSYNEQFF	TGCGCCAGCAGTGAGGCTCTAGCGGGCTCCTACAATGAGCAGTTCTTC